The TCR beta chain described here comes from a study of CD4 T cells in relation to SARS-CoV-2 and coronaviruses. Study context: PBMCs were cultured with antigen for around nine days before TCR beta sequencing. Negative control cultures got HIV-1 Nef peptides or no peptide.

The method was immunoSEQ multiplex PCR; TCRdb's version includes in-frame clones alone and lacks a portion of them. This table has around 23,000 clones, more than 65% appearing once. Germline CDR1 is MDHEN and CDR2 is SYDVKM. CDR3 length: 15 amino acids. V was clipped by 8 bases and J by 0 bases; unmatched bases: 8. About this clone: What it recognizes is unknown.

Unexposed donor CD4+ T cells date from about 2011-2018, before the COVID-19 pandemic. Isolation of CD4+ T cells took place after about eleven days in culture. Testing used SARS-CoV-2 S/N and four cold-coronavirus spikes on unexposed-donor CD4+ T cells, cells permitting. Sample: CD4+ T cells from PBMCs, cultured in vitro. The chain combines TRBV28 with TRBJ2-5; 8 nucleotides match TRBD1. The TCR sequence derives from a human donor in good health. In DNA, the CDR3 is TGTGCCAGCCTAGCCGGACAGGGCCACCAAGAGACCCAGTACTTC. Translation: CASLAGQGHQETQYF.